The 9 T cell receptor beta chains below were found in one sample sequenced in a study of shared clonotypes between healthy human individuals (dated by TCRdb to the early 2020s). The library was generated by the immunoSEQ multiplex PCR assay. Not all clones reach the TCRdb copy of this immuneACCESS table, which keeps in-frame sequences only. Checked studies attribute under half of the gap to unresolved V genes and leave the rest unexplained. This sample holds 1,400,000 or so clones; roughly 98.5% were observed only once. About 0.4% of the sample belongs to the ten largest clones. The specimen sequenced was naive CD4+ T cells sorted from blood. This specimen's cell subset or site label, per the study, means: CD45RA+ positively selected. These receptors were obtained from a man aged 25-45 years in good health.

This chain uses TRBV5-1 with TRBJ2-1; a possible D gene is TRBD2 (6 bases). V lost 2 bases to trimming and J lost 0 bases, with 9 bases between them. The CDR3 is 15 residues long. From germline, CDR1 is SGHRS and CDR2 YFSETQ. The CDR3 sequence: CASSFQEGSYNEQFF. CDR3 DNA: TGCGCCAGCAGCTTTCAGGAGGGCTCCTACAATGAGCAGTTCTTC.

This chain uses TRBV9 with TRBJ2-7; D is unresolved. With 0 bases removed from V and 0 bases from J, the gap between germline ends came to 10 bases. CDR1 and CDR2 (germline): SGDLS, YYNGEE. The CDR3 extends over 15 amino acids. CDR3 DNA sequence: TGTGCCAGCAGCGTAGGTATTAGCTTCTCCTACGAGCAGTACTTC. It translates to CASSVGISFSYEQYF.

This clone was detected only a few times. The J gene is TRBJ2-6, the V gene TRBV7-8; no clear D gene. CDR3 size: 14 residues. V gave up 8 bases and J gave up 0 bases, with 8 bases separating them. CDR1 is SGHVS and CDR2 is FQNEAQ in the germline V gene. CDR3 residues: CASFIASGANVLTF. The DNA of the CDR3 is TGTGCCAGCTTTATCGCCTCTGGGGCCAACGTCCTGACTTTC.

This clone was seen only once. The gene calls are TRBV9 and TRBJ2-7; tentative D call: TRBD2 (5 bases). V shed 3 bases and J shed 0 bases, with 19 bases lying between them. CDR1 and CDR2 (germline): SGDLS, YYNGEE. The length of the CDR3 is 17 residues. The CDR3 bases are TGTGCCAGCAGCGCTCTAGCCCTTCCTGAAAGCTCCTACGAGCAGTACTTC. Translated, it gives CASSALALPESSYEQYF.

The chain's CDR3 is CASSPLPGPAPGYF. CDR3 in DNA: TGTGCCAGTAGTCCCCTTCCCGGGCCTGCCCCGGGCTACTTC. The rearrangement uses TRBV19 and TRBJ2-4, with D unclear. The V gene lost 5 bases and the J gene lost 16 bases, with 24 bases spanning the gap. From germline, CDR1 is LNHDA and CDR2 SQIVND (reference sequence). This CDR3 contains 14 residues.

The rearrangement links TRBV28 to TRBJ2-7; D not certain. From germline, CDR1 is MDHEN and CDR2 SYDVKM. The CDR3 runs 14 residues. V lost 3 bases and J lost 6, with 15 bases in between. CDR3 in DNA: TGTGCCAGCAGTTTGGGCTCCATCGGACGCGAGCAGTACTTC. Encoded protein: CASSLGSIGREQYF.

This sequence joins TRBV9 and TRBJ2-1, with TRBD2 identical over 8 bases. The CDR3 is 16 amino acids. Losses at the gene ends were 3 bases for V and 3 bases for J; bases not matched to a gene: 8. Germline V gene lookup returns CDR1 SGDLS and CDR2 YYNGEE. CDR3 region: CASSAQVSGSYNEQFF. As DNA, the CDR3 is TGTGCCAGCAGCGCCCAAGTAAGCGGGAGCTACAATGAGCAGTTCTTC.

The chain recombines TRBV7-3 with TRBJ2-1, with TRBD2 matching 10 bases. Looked up from germline, CDR1 is SGHTA and CDR2 is FQGTGA. This CDR3 has 15 residues. Losses at the gene ends were 5 bases for V and 4 bases for J; bases not matched to a gene: 5. CDR3 nucleotide sequence: TGTGCCAGCAGCCTACTAGCGGGACTATACAATGAGCAGTTCTTC. Translation gives CASSLLAGLYNEQFF.

The rearrangement links TRBV4-3 to TRBJ2-2; 7 bases match TRBD1. J gave up 0 bases and V 2 bases, and 3 bases lay outside the gene matches. Germline V CDR1 and CDR2: LGHNA, YSLEER. The CDR3 runs to 16 residues. The CDR3: CASSQSQGANTGELFF. The CDR3 nucleotides read TGCGCCAGCAGCCAATCGCAGGGGGCGAACACCGGGGAGCTGTTTTTT.